The source of this T cell receptor (beta chain) is a study of T cells in Graves' hyperthyroidism and ophthalmopathy (dated by TCRdb to between 2018 and 2021). For the wider study: Peripheral blood samples were taken at the time of initial diagnosis, prior to any treatment. TCR V-J signatures able to tell the groups apart were searched for in a discovery cohort of 90 to 100 patients, of whom more than 40 had Graves' ophthalmopathy and roughly 59 had stable Graves' hyperthyroidism. Prospective prediction of ophthalmopathy was tested in an independent validation cohort consisting of some 19 hyperthyroidism patients and some 17 patients who later progressed to ophthalmopathy. For training and testing, the roughly 97 patients in the discovery cohort were randomly divided in a 7:3 ratio. In six Graves' hyperthyroidism patients, the study also compared T-cell repertoires from thyroid tissue with T-cell repertoires from blood. Following sampling, methimazole starting at 30 mg daily was given to hyperthyroidism patients, and high-dose intravenous methylprednisolone was given to ophthalmopathy patients. According to the paper, TCR Vbeta CDR3 sequencing was carried out on over 130 peripheral blood samples, which came from more than 40 ophthalmopathy, 75 or so hyperthyroidism and about 17 progressor patients.

Trimming costs V 3 bases and J 4 bases, and their ends lie 10 bases apart. The CDR3 starts with the cysteine, ends with the phenylalanine, and has 13 residues. Just CDR3 DNA is preserved here, 39 bases in frame from base 1. CDR1 and CDR2 (SGHDN, FVKESK) derive from the germline V gene. Ophthalmopathy patients had moderately to severely active disease, with a Clinical Activity Score of 3 or more, a NOSPECS grade of 4 or more, and a disease duration of less than 3 months. The study excluded patients with uncontrolled infections, other autoimmune diseases, pregnancy or lactation. Diagnoses were established on the basis of clinical symptoms, serum thyroxine and TRAb, thyroid ultrasound, and orbital computed tomography. Ficoll-Paque density gradient centrifugation was used to isolate PBMCs from 8.5 to 10 ml of fresh peripheral blood. Trizol reagent was used to extract total RNA, and RNA quality was then checked on an Agilent 2100 Bioanalyzer.

On this clonotype: It has no known antigen specificity. It has no much larger one-base neighbor in the sample; base qualities were not kept.

The TCR beta CDR3 regions were amplified from the RNA transcripts. For the first round of RT-PCR on the TCR CDR3, the HTBI primer set was used together with the Qiagen OneStep RT-PCR kit. Libraries were constructed in a second round of multiplex PCR, after which size selection and purification were carried out. The libraries were sequenced on an Illumina HiSeq2000 using paired-end 100 bp reads. In the authors' own workflow: SOAPnuke was used to process the raw data, with reads discarded if the reads contained adapters or uncalled bases, had a mean Phred below 15, or lacked an exact constant-primer or identifier match. High-quality paired reads were merged using COPE v1.2.5, and each unique nucleotide sequence was defined as a clonotype. MiTCR v1.1 was used to align clonotypes to the IMGT TRBV, TRBD and TRBJ reference segments. The analysis included only V-J combinations with a frequency above 0.0001, which together covered around 99% of the repertoires. A TCS score was defined as the ratio between F50 (clonal expansion) and ExV (chaos), using BLOSUM62-based TCRdist between CDR3 peptides within each V-J. Welch's t-statistics and random forest reduced 450 to 600 V-J features to about 13, which were used in a naive Bayes classifier (R e1071). TCRdb cleaned the public reads at Q25 with fastp, built clones with MiXCR and kept in-frame beta chains. All rows with the same CDR3 protein become a single entry with the most common DNA and genes. Here the V and J calls rest on TCRdb's processing, not on the authors' analysis. The sample table records fewer than 450,000 distinct CDR3 sequences; roughly 20% of these occur just once. Roughly two fifths of the sample is held by the ten biggest clonotypes.

The full study reports these points: A 13 V-J signature model separated ophthalmopathy from stable hyperthyroidism, with about 90% sensitivity and just under 84% specificity in cross-validation and 80%/75% in testing. Blood samples also contained most of the expanded thyroid clonotypes (frequency above 0.001), which suggests that blood repertoires may reflect thyroid immune responses. Sample size was not statistically predetermined, and blinding of investigators to group allocation was not performed. In validation, the model predicted progression to ophthalmopathy a median of roughly 6.2 months before onset, with about 71% sensitivity and nearly 75% specificity.

The chain is encoded by TRBV14 joined to TRBJ2-7; the best D guess is TRBD1, with 6 bases matching. Sequenced input: blood. This sequence originates from a man younger than 35 with Graves' ophthalmopathy. The sequence in DNA is TGTGCCAGCAGCCAGGACAGATTTTACGAGCAGTACTTC. Translated, it gives CASSQDRFYEQYF.